This is a list of T cell receptor beta chains from one sample in a study of OX40 agonist ivuxolimab in advanced cancers. Here immunoSEQ multiplex PCR was the method, and the copy in TCRdb shows in-frame clones only, minus some. Of approximately 35,000 clones in the sample, under 80% were seen once. Source: CD4+ or CD8+ T cells sorted from blood, taken in a trial of the OX40 agonist ivuxolimab. The receptors here all came from an adult with an advanced solid tumor such as melanoma, head and neck, liver or kidney cancer. CDR3s include the opening cysteine and the closing phenylalanine or tryptophan. The D gene is left open where the match is weak. Rows may omit the clone size; those that give it use once, few, many or a size class.

cdr3_nt | cdr3_aa | d_call | j_call | clone_size | v_call
TGTGCCTGGAGGGGGGGCTCTGGGGCCAACGTCCTGACTTTC | CAWRGGSGANVLTF | - | TRBJ2-6 | - | TRBV30
TGTGCCAGCAGCTTTATTGGTAGGGCTAATGAAAAACTGTTTTTT | CASSFIGRANEKLFF | - | TRBJ1-4 | - | TRBV5-6
TGTGCCAGCTCACCACCGCAGGGAAAACTGTTTTTT | CASSPPQGKLFF | - | TRBJ1-4 | - | TRBV18
TGTGCCAGCAGCACGCTCGGACAGGGAAATTCACCCCTCCACTTT | CASSTLGQGNSPLHF | TRBD1 | TRBJ1-6 | - | TRBV6-1
TGTGCCAGCTCATATTCGGGCGGGGGCCTGCTACGGACCTACGAGCAGTACTTC | CASSYSGGGLLRTYEQYF | - | TRBJ2-7 | - | TRBV18
TGTGCCAGCAGTTCGAGGGTGACGAACACCGGGGAGCTGTTTTTT | CASSSRVTNTGELFF | - | TRBJ2-2 | - | TRBV28
TGCGCCAGCAGCCCCAGACAGGGGGCCGCTGGCTACACCTTC | CASSPRQGAAGYTF | TRBD1 | TRBJ1-2 | - | TRBV4-1
TGTGCCAGCAGCTCATCGACAGATGGAAACACCATATATTTT | CASSSSTDGNTIYF | - | TRBJ1-3 | - | TRBV13
TGTGCCAGCAGTTTAACTGAAAAACTGTTTTTT | CASSLTEKLFF | - | TRBJ1-4 | - | TRBV28
TGTGCCAGCAGTCGACAGGGGGCTGGAAACACCATATATTTT | CASSRQGAGNTIYF | TRBD1 | TRBJ1-3 | - | TRBV6-1
TGTGCCAGCAGCAGATCCCAAGGTGATGAGCAGTTCTTC | CASSRSQGDEQFF | - | TRBJ2-1 | - | TRBV7-2
TGTGCCAGCAGCGTAGACGGGCAGGCGCCCTATGGCTACACCTTC | CASSVDGQAPYGYTF | - | TRBJ1-2 | - | TRBV9
TGTGCCAGCAGCTTAGCTGGACAGGGGATGAACACTGAAGCTTTCTTT | CASSLAGQGMNTEAFF | TRBD1 | TRBJ1-1 | once | TRBV7-9
TGTGCCAGCAGCGACACCGGGACAGGGTATTCGAGCTCTGGAAACACCATATATTTT | CASSDTGTGYSSSGNTIYF | TRBD1 | TRBJ1-3 | few | TRBV5-6
TGTGCCAGCACCCAAATTTTGGGCAGTCCGATAAACACCGGGGAGCTGTTTTTT | CASTQILGSPINTGELFF | - | TRBJ2-2 | few | TRBV2
TGTGCCAGCAGCCAAGATTTAGTGGTGGGACAGGGGTACACAGATACGCAGTATTTT | CASSQDLVVGQGYTDTQYF | TRBD1 | TRBJ2-3 | - | TRBV4-2
TGCGCCAGCAGCCAAGAGAAGACGACAGCGGGTGGCTACGAGCAGTACTTC | CASSQEKTTAGGYEQYF | - | TRBJ2-7 | once | TRBV4-1
TGTGCCAGCAGCTACCAGGGACATTCCGAGCAGTACTTC | CASSYQGHSEQYF | - | TRBJ2-7 | medium-sized | TRBV6-6
TGTGCCACGAAAAAAGACGGGTCCCCCCTAGAAGAGACCCAGTACTTC | CATKKDGSPLEETQYF | - | TRBJ2-5 | - | TRBV10-3
TGTGCCAGCAGTTTATGGGCTAGCGGAGACACAGATACGCAGTATTTT | CASSLWASGDTDTQYF | TRBD2 | TRBJ2-3 | - | TRBV28
TGTGCCAGCAGCTCATCCGGGACGGAGGAAAAACTGTTTTTT | CASSSSGTEEKLFF | - | TRBJ1-4 | - | TRBV5-4
TGTGCCAGCAGTTCGACAACGTACGATTACGAGACCCAGTACTTC | CASSSTTYDYETQYF | - | TRBJ2-5 | - | TRBV27
TGTGCCAGCAGCGTAGAGGCGGGGGTCATCACAGATACGCAGTATTTT | CASSVEAGVITDTQYF | TRBD2 | TRBJ2-3 | - | TRBV9
TGTGCCAGCAGCGTAGGAGACAGTAGCAATCAGCCCCAGCATTTT | CASSVGDSSNQPQHF | - | TRBJ1-5 | - | TRBV9
TGTGCCAGCAGCTTAGTTTTCAGCAGGGAAGGTAATTCACCCCTCCACTTT | CASSLVFSREGNSPLHF | - | TRBJ1-6 | few | TRBV7-9
TGTGCCAGCTCACCAGGCGCAGGGTCCTACGAGCAGTACTTC | CASSPGAGSYEQYF | - | TRBJ2-7 | - | TRBV18
TGTGCCAGCAGCTTAGTATCGTCCTTCACCTACAATGAGCAGTTCTTC | CASSLVSSFTYNEQFF | - | TRBJ2-1 | few | TRBV11-3
TGTGCCAGCAGCCCCCCCGTGGGGGGACGCTCCTACGAGCAGTACTTC | CASSPPVGGRSYEQYF | - | TRBJ2-7 | - | TRBV11-2
TGTGCCAGCAGTTTATATGGAAGGGGCGTGAACACTGAAGCTTTCTTT | CASSLYGRGVNTEAFF | - | TRBJ1-1 | - | TRBV28
TGTGCCTGGAGTCGAGGGACGGGGCGCCGGAGCACCGGGGAGCTGTTTTTT | CAWSRGTGRRSTGELFF | - | TRBJ2-2 | - | TRBV30
TGTGCCAGCAGTGACGCTGGCAGGGGGTCCCACAATGAGCAGTTCTTC | CASSDAGRGSHNEQFF | TRBD1 | TRBJ2-1 | - | TRBV6-4
TGTGCCAACGGACAGGGGGAACAGCCCCAGCATTTT | CANGQGEQPQHF | TRBD1 | TRBJ1-5 | - | TRBV6-1
TGTGCCAGCACCTTATTAACGGGCTCACCCCTCCACTTT | CASTLLTGSPLHF | - | TRBJ1-6 | - | TRBV7-9
TGTGCCAGCAGCTTAAGTGTACAGGGGGCGGGGGGCTACACCTTC | CASSLSVQGAGGYTF | TRBD1 | TRBJ1-2 | - | TRBV7-2
TGTGCCAGCACGCTGGGGGGCTCCTACAATGAGCAGTTCTTC | CASTLGGSYNEQFF | - | TRBJ2-1 | - | TRBV7-9
TGTGCCAGCAAGGGGACAGGGGAGTATTCACCCCTCCACTTT | CASKGTGEYSPLHF | TRBD1 | TRBJ1-6 | - | TRBV7-9
TGTGCCAGCAGCCAAGTTAATGAAAAACTGTTTTTT | CASSQVNEKLFF | - | TRBJ1-4 | - | TRBV14
TGTGCCAGTAGTTCGGGACAGGGACTGTATAATGAAAAACTGTTTTTT | CASSSGQGLYNEKLFF | TRBD1 | TRBJ1-4 | - | TRBV19
TGTGCCAGCAGCTTAGTTTGGGGCCCTATGAACACTGAAGCTTTCTTT | CASSLVWGPMNTEAFF | - | TRBJ1-1 | few | TRBV7-9
TGTGCCAGCAGTTACTTAGCGGGGGGCTCCTACAATGAGCAGTTCTTC | CASSYLAGGSYNEQFF | TRBD2 | TRBJ2-1 | - | TRBV6-5
TGTGCCAGCAGCTCAACTAGCGGGGGGGTCTACGAGCAGTACTTC | CASSSTSGGVYEQYF | TRBD2 | TRBJ2-7 | - | TRBV7-6
TGTGCCTGGGATCGACAGGGGGTCGGGGAGCAGTACTTC | CAWDRQGVGEQYF | TRBD1 | TRBJ2-7 | few | TRBV30
TGCGCCAGCAGGGAAGGTGAAAATCAGCCCCAGCATTTT | CASREGENQPQHF | - | TRBJ1-5 | - | TRBV5-1
TGTGCCAGCAGCTTAACCGGACTAGCGGGGTGGGAGACCCAGTACTTC | CASSLTGLAGWETQYF | TRBD2 | TRBJ2-5 | few | TRBV5-5
TGCGCCAGCACCTCCCTCGGTGAGACCCAGTACTTC | CASTSLGETQYF | - | TRBJ2-5 | - | TRBV5-1
TGTGCCAGCACTCCCGGGGGCCCGGGGACAGATACGCAGTATTTT | CASTPGGPGTDTQYF | - | TRBJ2-3 | - | TRBV11-1
TGTGCCAGCAGTGGGGGTCTAACGGAATACGAGCAGTACTTC | CASSGGLTEYEQYF | - | TRBJ2-7 | - | TRBV27
TGTGCCAGCAGCTTAGACGTAGGCTACACCTTC | CASSLDVGYTF | - | TRBJ1-2 | - | TRBV7-2
TGTGCCTGCGTTAAGGGACAAGAGACCCAGTACTTC | CACVKGQETQYF | - | TRBJ2-5 | once | TRBV30
TGTGCCAGTAGTATTCGAACCCCCGAGCGAAACTATGGCTACACCTTC | CASSIRTPERNYGYTF | - | TRBJ1-2 | - | TRBV19
TGTGCCAGCAGCCGGGGGGAAAAAGGGACCCAGTACTTC | CASSRGEKGTQYF | - | TRBJ2-5 | - | TRBV4-2
TGTGCCTGGAGTGCGACAGCCGGTGGTGAAAAACTGTTTTTT | CAWSATAGGEKLFF | - | TRBJ1-4 | once | TRBV30
TGCAGCGCCCACGCGGGACGGGAAACCGGGGAGCTGTTTTTT | CSAHAGRETGELFF | - | TRBJ2-2 | - | TRBV29-1
TGTGCCAGCAGCTTCGGGACAGGGGGCTTGTATGAGCAGTTCTTC | CASSFGTGGLYEQFF | TRBD1 | TRBJ2-1 | - | TRBV11-2
TGTGCCAGCAAGGCTATTAAGGGCAGGGTCGATCAGCCCCAGCATTTT | CASKAIKGRVDQPQHF | - | TRBJ1-5 | - | TRBV27